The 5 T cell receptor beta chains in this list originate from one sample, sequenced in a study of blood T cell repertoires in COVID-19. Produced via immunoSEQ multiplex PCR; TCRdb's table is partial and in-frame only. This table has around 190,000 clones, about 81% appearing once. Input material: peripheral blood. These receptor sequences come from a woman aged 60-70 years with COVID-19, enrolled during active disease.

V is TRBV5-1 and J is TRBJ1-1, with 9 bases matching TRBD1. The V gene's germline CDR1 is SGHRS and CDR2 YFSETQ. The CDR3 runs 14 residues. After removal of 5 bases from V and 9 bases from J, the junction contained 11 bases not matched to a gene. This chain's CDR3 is CASSPEVNRGQAFF. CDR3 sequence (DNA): TGCGCCAGCAGTCCCGAGGTAAACAGGGGGCAAGCTTTCTTT. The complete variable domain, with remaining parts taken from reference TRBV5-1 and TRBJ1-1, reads KAGVTQTPRYLIKTRGQQVTLSCSPISGHRSVSWYQQTPGQGLQFLFEYFSETQRNKGNFPGRFSGRQFSNSRSEMNVSTLELGDSALYLCASSPEVNRGQAFFGQGTRLTVV.

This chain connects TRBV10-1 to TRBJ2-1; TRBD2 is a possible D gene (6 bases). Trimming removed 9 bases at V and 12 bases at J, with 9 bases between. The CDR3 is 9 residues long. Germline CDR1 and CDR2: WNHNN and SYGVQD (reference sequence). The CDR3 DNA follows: TGCGCCAGTGGGACTGGGCAGTTCTTC. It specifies CASGTGQFF.

The CDR3 bases are TGTGCCAGCAGGCAGGGGAATTGGGAGACCCAGTACTTC. Its protein product is CASRQGNWETQYF. The chain links TRBV5-6 to TRBJ2-5, with TRBD1 as a possible D gene (6 bases). V lost 5 bases to trimming and J lost 5 bases, with 13 bases between them. CDR3 length: 13 amino acids. From germline, CDR1 is SGHDT and CDR2 YYEEEE. Full variable domain (outside the CDR3, taken from reference TRBV5-6 and TRBJ2-5): DAGVTQSPTHLIKTRGQQVTLRCSPKSGHDTVSWYQQALGQGPQFIFQYYEEEERQRGNFPDRFSGHQFPNYSSELNVNALLLGDSALYLCASRQGNWETQYFGPGTRLLVL.

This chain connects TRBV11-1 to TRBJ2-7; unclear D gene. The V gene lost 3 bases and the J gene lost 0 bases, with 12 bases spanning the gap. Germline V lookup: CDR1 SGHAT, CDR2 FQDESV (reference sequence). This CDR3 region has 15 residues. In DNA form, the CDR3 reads TGTGCCAGCAGCTTCTCGGCGGAAAGCTCCTACGAGCAGTACGTC. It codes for CASSFSAESSYEQYV.

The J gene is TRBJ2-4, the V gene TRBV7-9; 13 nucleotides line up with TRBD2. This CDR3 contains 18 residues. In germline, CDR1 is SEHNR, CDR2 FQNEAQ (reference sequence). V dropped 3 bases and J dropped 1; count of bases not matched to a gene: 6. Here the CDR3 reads CASSFTSGGAVAKNIQYF. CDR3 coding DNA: TGTGCCAGCAGCTTTACTAGCGGGGGGGCCGTGGCCAAAAACATTCAGTACTTC.